These T cell receptor beta chains were read from a single sample in a study of T cells in Graves' hyperthyroidism and ophthalmopathy. TCRdb used MiXCR to reprocess the multiplex PCR reads, holding one entry per CDR3 protein. The sample comprises fewer than 350,000 distinct CDR3 sequences, around a sixth of which are singletons, and 15% to 18% rests with the top ten. What was sequenced was blood. The source is a middle-aged woman with Graves' ophthalmopathy. Each CDR3 is given with its conserved first and last residue. The D gene is left open where the match is weak. Clone size appears in some rows only: once, few, many, or a class for an expanded clone.

j_call,d_call,cdr3_length,v_call,clone_size,cdr3_aa,cdr3_nt
TRBJ1-1,TRBD1,14,TRBV19,many,CAARSGGSNTEAFF,TGTGCCGCACGATCAGGGGGATCGAACACTGAAGCTTTCTTT
TRBJ1-2,.,13,TRBV10-1,.,CASSEAGSNSYTF,TGCGCCAGCAGTGAAGCAGGGTCTAATAGCTACACCTTC
TRBJ2-2,.,13,TRBV19,many,CASSIGGPGELFF,TGTGCCAGTAGTATAGGGGGGCCCGGGGAGCTGTTTTTT
TRBJ1-1,.,13,TRBV28,many,CASWSPLNTEAFF,TGTGCCAGCTGGAGTCCGTTGAACACTGAAGCTTTCTTT
TRBJ1-2,TRBD1,13,TRBV11-2,many,CASSLTGSYGYTF,TGTGCCAGCAGCCTGACAGGGTCCTATGGCTACACCTTC
TRBJ2-2,TRBD2,14,TRBV12-3/TRBV12-4,.,CASTPSGRAGELFF,TGTGCCAGCACCCCTAGCGGGAGAGCCGGGGAGCTGTTTTTT
TRBJ2-7,TRBD2,13,TRBV2,.,CASKLAGAGEQYF,TGTGCCAGCAAGCTAGCGGGAGCTGGCGAGCAGTACTTC
TRBJ2-5,TRBD2,14,TRBV29-1,many,CSVPSGVTQETQYF,TGCAGCGTTCCTAGCGGGGTTACGCAAGAGACCCAGTACTTC
TRBJ2-5,.,14,TRBV5-1,.,CASSRLTGLETQYF,TGCGCCAGCAGCCGACTCACAGGGTTAGAGACCCAGTACTTC
TRBJ1-5,.,13,TRBV12-3/TRBV12-4,many,CASSLGENQPQHF,TGTGCCAGCAGTTTAGGAGAAAATCAGCCCCAGCATTTT
TRBJ2-5,.,12,TRBV7-2,once,CASSTSQETQYF,TGTGCCAGCAGTACATCACAAGAGACCCAGTACTTC
TRBJ2-7,.,14,TRBV5-1,many,CASSFGPTRSEQYF,TGCGCCAGCAGCTTTGGACCCACGAGAAGCGAGCAGTACTTC
TRBJ1-6,.,16,TRBV12-3/TRBV12-4,many,CASSSTGTGVGSPLHF,TGTGCCAGCAGTTCGACAGGCACAGGAGTAGGTTCACCCCTCCACTTT
TRBJ1-1,.,13,TRBV6-1,many,CASSRVWDTEAFF,TGTGCCAGCAGCAGGGTCTGGGACACTGAAGCTTTCTTT
TRBJ2-7,.,17,TRBV6-2/TRBV6-3,many,CASSYPVRGDTGNEQYF,TGTGCCAGCAGTTACCCCGTGAGAGGGGACACGGGCAACGAGCAGTACTTC
TRBJ2-7,TRBD2,18,TRBV6-2/TRBV6-3,many,CASSYPNAAASGSYEQYF,TGTGCCAGCAGTTACCCGAACGCTGCGGCTAGCGGCTCCTACGAGCAGTACTTC
TRBJ1-1,.,13,TRBV27,many,CASSGGSRTEAFF,TGTGCCAGCAGTGGGGGGTCGCGCACTGAAGCTTTCTTT
TRBJ2-5,.,13,TRBV11-1,medium-sized,CASSFGDIETQYF,TGTGCCAGCAGCTTCGGGGATATAGAGACCCAGTACTTC
TRBJ1-2,.,12,TRBV18,many,CASSPDDYGYTF,TGTGCCAGCTCACCGGACGACTATGGCTACACCTTC
TRBJ2-7,.,14,TRBV20-1,many,CSASRDASSYEQYF,TGCAGTGCAAGCCGGGACGCTAGCTCCTACGAGCAGTACTTC
TRBJ2-5,TRBD1,13,TRBV12-5,many,CASGGTVGETQYF,TGTGCTAGTGGGGGGACAGTTGGGGAGACCCAGTACTTC
TRBJ2-7,.,14,TRBV7-2,many,CASSLEVGTHEQYF,TGTGCCAGCAGCTTAGAAGTCGGGACCCACGAGCAGTACTTC
TRBJ1-2,TRBD1,17,TRBV6-5,many,CASSYLYRDRRVYGYTF,TGTGCCAGCAGTTACTTATACCGGGACAGGCGTGTCTATGGCTACACCTTC
TRBJ2-7,.,12,TRBV15,.,CATSSEGYEQYF,TGTGCCACCAGCTCCGAGGGGTACGAGCAGTACTTC
TRBJ1-2,.,12,TRBV28,many,CASSAQGRGYTF,TGTGCCAGCAGTGCACAGGGAAGGGGCTACACCTTC
TRBJ1-2,TRBD1,13,TRBV20-1,many,CSAKDRGYYGYTF,TGCAGTGCTAAGGACAGGGGTTATTATGGCTACACCTTC
TRBJ2-2,TRBD1,17,TRBV11-2,many,CASSPKMKTGVTGELFF,TGTGCCAGCAGCCCCAAAATGAAGACAGGGGTCACCGGGGAGCTGTTTTTT
TRBJ2-7,TRBD2,13,TRBV5-1,many,CASSFQRGYEQYF,TGCGCCAGCAGCTTCCAGCGGGGCTACGAGCAGTACTTC
TRBJ1-2,.,13,TRBV29-1,many,CSVVVGAPGGYTF,TGCAGCGTTGTAGTAGGGGCTCCCGGGGGCTACACCTTC
TRBJ2-7,TRBD2,17,TRBV6-5,many,CASSYSSPAGNSYEQYF,TGTGCCAGCAGTTACTCGAGCCCAGCGGGAAACTCCTACGAGCAGTACTTC
TRBJ2-7,.,11,TRBV29-1,many,CSVQGSYEQYF,TGCAGCGTACAGGGTTCCTACGAGCAGTACTTC
TRBJ1-1,.,11,TRBV29-1,many,CSVDGYTEAFF,TGCAGCGTGGACGGGTACACTGAAGCTTTCTTT
TRBJ1-3,TRBD1,17,TRBV7-6,many,CASSSGIGTEFGNTIYF,TGTGCCAGCAGCTCGGGGATAGGGACAGAGTTTGGAAACACCATATATTTT
TRBJ2-1,.,17,TRBV28,.,CASSLDPPPGPNNEQFF,TGTGCCAGCAGTTTAGACCCCCCGCCAGGACCCAACAATGAGCAGTTCTTC
TRBJ2-7,TRBD2,15,TRBV28,many,CASNLVGGSTYEQYF,TGTGCCAGCAATCTCGTGGGGGGGAGCACCTACGAGCAGTACTTC
TRBJ1-2,.,13,TRBV6-5,many,CASSYGTNYGYTF,TGTGCCAGCAGTTATGGGACTAACTATGGCTACACCTTC
TRBJ2-5,.,11,TRBV2,few,CGSQGSGTQYF,TGTGGCTCGCAGGGGTCGGGGACCCAGTACTTC
TRBJ2-7,.,13,TRBV11-2,many,CASSSTFFYEQYF,TGTGCCAGCAGCTCGACGTTTTTCTACGAGCAGTACTTC